This is a list of T cell receptor beta chains from one sample in a study of control samples from healthy donors and cancer patients. The protocol was immunoSEQ multiplex PCR, while the TCRdb copy is restricted to in-frame clones and leaves out a portion. The sample lists about 61,000 clones, almost 90% occurring once. The sample comprised PBMCs. Receptor source: a man aged 55 to 69 with colorectal cancer. Each CDR3 is given with its conserved first and last residue. D genes are given only for firm matches. Clone size is stated in some rows and not others, as once, few, many or a class when expanded.

-,TRBV5-1,-,TRBJ1-2,TGCGCCAGCAGCTTGCCCAGCCAGGGTGCCGGCGGCTACACCTTC,CASSLPSQGAGGYTF
few,TRBV4-1,-,TRBJ1-3,TGCGCCAGCAGCCAGGGTTGGAGATCTGGAAACACCATATATTTT,CASSQGWRSGNTIYF
-,TRBV11-2,-,TRBJ1-3,TGTGCCAGCAGCTTAGCCAACCGGGGGGGCTCTGGAAACACCATATATTTT,CASSLANRGGSGNTIYF
few,TRBV19,-,TRBJ1-1,TGTGCCAGTAGTATATATCCCACTGAAGCTTTCTTT,CASSIYPTEAFF
medium-sized,TRBV5-5,-,TRBJ1-4,TGTGCCAGCAGCTTGTTTCCCACTGAAAAACTGTTTTTT,CASSLFPTEKLFF
-,TRBV6-2/TRBV6-3,-,TRBJ1-1,TGTGCCAGCAGTTACTGGGCTGACGAAGCTTTCTTT,CASSYWADEAFF
once,TRBV30,-,TRBJ1-6,TGTGCCTGGACCCGACAGAGCAATTCACCCCTCCACTTT,CAWTRQSNSPLHF
-,TRBV4-1,TRBD2,TRBJ2-5,TGCGCCAGCAGCCCCGATATACTAGCGGGGGGGTACCAAGAGACCCAGTACTTC,CASSPDILAGGYQETQYF
-,TRBV20-1,-,TRBJ2-7,TGCAGTGCTAGTGGGGGGACGGGGACCTACGAGCAGTACTTC,CSASGGTGTYEQYF
few,TRBV30,TRBD1,TRBJ2-7,TGTGCCTGGAGCCGGACAGGGGCGATATACGAGCAGTACTTC,CAWSRTGAIYEQYF
-,TRBV2,-,TRBJ1-1,TGTGCCAGCAGTCCTCTCGGGACTGAAGCTTTCTTT,CASSPLGTEAFF